Detailed here is one TCR beta chain. Its antigen is undetermined. The sample comes from a study of monozygotic twins with inflammatory bowel disease. Study-level points and caveats: Clonotypes shared with others were fewer in IBD patients than in healthy twins, especially with disease activity. The authors could not tell different T cell subtypes apart.

The CDR3 consists of 17 residues. The germline CDR1 and CDR2 sequences are ENHRY and SYGVKD. Through template switching, UMIs that included a 6-nucleotide sample barcode were added. TCRdb reprocessed the 5' RACE reads and stores each CDR3 protein as one record, lacking DNA. This sample's table reports 400,000 or so distinct CDR3 sequences. This TCR was recovered from a human donor with ulcerative colitis or Crohn's disease, or a healthy co-twin of an affected twin (not recorded which). Sequenced sample: blood. The chain uses TRBV10-3 and TRBJ1-2. The CDR3 here is CAISESIGLRSNYGYTF.